This TCR beta chain is from a study of T cell repertoires in cytomegalovirus infection. Each CDR3 protein gets one entry after TCRdb re-called the reads with MiXCR. Of more than 300,000 distinct CDR3 sequences listed, approximately 30% were seen once; the top ten hold approximately 12%. Looked up from germline, CDR1 is SGDLS and CDR2 is YYNGEE. This CDR3 comprises 15 residues. Trimming cost V 0 bases and J 7 bases, with 14 bases left between them. This clonotype came up many times. Its specificity is not known. The sequenced sample was cultured PBMCs, obtained from culture after CMV antigen stimulation. The J gene is TRBJ2-1, the V gene TRBV9, with D perhaps matching TRBD1 (5 bases). This TCR was recovered from a human donor in good health (CMV status not recorded). Some clones in this sample may be carry-over from other donors' samples. Here the CDR3 DNA reads TGTGCCAGCAGCGTAGCTCAATCGCAGGGTAATGAGCAGTTCTTC. As protein: CASSVAQSQGNEQFF.